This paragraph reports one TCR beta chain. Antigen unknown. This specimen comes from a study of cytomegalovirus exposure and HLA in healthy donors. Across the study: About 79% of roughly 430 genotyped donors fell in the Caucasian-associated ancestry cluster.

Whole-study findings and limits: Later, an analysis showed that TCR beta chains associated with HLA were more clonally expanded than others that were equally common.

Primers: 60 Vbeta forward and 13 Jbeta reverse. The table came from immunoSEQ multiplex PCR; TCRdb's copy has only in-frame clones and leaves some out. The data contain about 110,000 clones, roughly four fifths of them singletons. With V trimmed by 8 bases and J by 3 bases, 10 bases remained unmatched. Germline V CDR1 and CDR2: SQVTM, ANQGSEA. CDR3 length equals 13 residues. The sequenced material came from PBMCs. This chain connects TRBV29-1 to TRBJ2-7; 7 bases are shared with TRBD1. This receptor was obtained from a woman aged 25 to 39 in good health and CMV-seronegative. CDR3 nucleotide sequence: TGCAGCCTTCAATGGACAGGCCTCTACGAGCAGTACTTC. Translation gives CSLQWTGLYEQYF.